At least ten counts were recorded for the clone carrying this T cell receptor beta chain. The antigen is not known. The entry originates in a study of spatial heterogeneity in lung cancer. Background on the study: The study consistently detected more beta-chain than alpha-chain sequences. Study observations and caveats: In blood, ubiquitous expanded tumor TCRs appeared more at resection than follow-up.

A distinct unique molecular identifier was carried by each TCR cDNA molecule. TCRdb re-called the 5' RACE reads with MiXCR, one entry per CDR3 protein. In the table there are approximately 81,000 distinct CDR3 sequences, roughly 13% of which are singletons. Germline V gene sequence: CDR1 SEHNR, CDR2 FQNEAQ (reference sequence). Trimming removed 3 bases from V and 4 bases from J, with 7 bases in between. This CDR3 spans 12 amino acids. The time point here: sample taken at primary tumor resection. Whole RNA, which was extracted from tumor, nontumor lung tissue or frozen PBMC, was sequenced without any cell sorting. A total of around 72 untreated early-stage non-small cell lung cancer patients served as donors.

The specimen was PBMCs, collected at surgery. This TCR was sampled from a male donor with early-stage non-small cell lung cancer. The J gene is TRBJ2-7, the V gene TRBV7-9; D might be TRBD1 or TRBD2, each matching 5 bases. DNA of the CDR3: TGTGCCAGCAGCTTTTGGGGGTACGAGCAGTACTTC. Its translation: CASSFWGYEQYF.